This TCR beta chain came from a study of neoadjuvant anti-PD-1 for oral cavity cancer. Background on the study: Most patients had three to four biweekly doses of 3 mg/kg nivolumab before resection.

The method was immunoSEQ multiplex PCR; TCRdb's version includes in-frame clones alone and lacks a portion of them. The profile shows about 9,800 clones, around 64% of them singletons. There are 14 residues in the CDR3. CDR1 and CDR2 from the germline V gene are SGHRS and YFSETQ. Trimming left V 0 bases short and J 0 bases short, with 4 bases between. Study observations and caveats: Post-nivolumab, blood T cell clonality was significantly elevated in non-responders.

The time point here: after neoadjuvant nivolumab, at surgical resection. Patients had newly diagnosed, untreated stage II-IVA oral cavity squamous cell carcinoma. This clone has just one count. Its antigen is unidentified. The chain joins TRBV5-1 to TRBJ1-3; D unclear. The TCR comes from a person between 40 and 85 years old with oral cavity squamous cell carcinoma. The sample consisted of PBMCs, taken after nivolumab (anti-PD-1) treatment. CDR3 bases: TGCGCCAGCAGCTTGGCCGACTCTGGAAACACCATATATTTT. This encodes CASSLADSGNTIYF.